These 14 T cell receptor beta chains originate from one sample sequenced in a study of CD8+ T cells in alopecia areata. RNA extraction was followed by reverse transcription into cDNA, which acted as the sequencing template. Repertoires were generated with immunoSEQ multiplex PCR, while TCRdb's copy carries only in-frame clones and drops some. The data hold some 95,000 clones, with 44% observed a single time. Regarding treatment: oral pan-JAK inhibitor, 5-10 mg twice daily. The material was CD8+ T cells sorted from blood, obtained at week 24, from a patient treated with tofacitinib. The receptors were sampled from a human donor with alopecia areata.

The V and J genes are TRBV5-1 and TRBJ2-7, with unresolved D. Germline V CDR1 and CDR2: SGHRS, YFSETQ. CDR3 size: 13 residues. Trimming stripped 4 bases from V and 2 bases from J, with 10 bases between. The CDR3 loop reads CASSGYAAYEQYF. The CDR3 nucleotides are TGCGCCAGCAGCGGTTACGCGGCCTACGAGCAGTACTTC.

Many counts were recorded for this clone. The chain's CDR3 is CASSPGLAGNTGELFF. CDR3 nucleotide sequence: TGCGCCAGCAGCCCAGGACTAGCGGGGAACACCGGGGAGCTGTTTTTT. V usage is TRBV4-1 and J usage is TRBJ2-2; TRBD2 aligns across 11 bases. CDR1 and CDR2 (germline): MGHRA, YSYEKL. The CDR3 covers 16 residues. Trimming removed 4 bases from V and 1 base from J; junction bases left unmatched: 2.

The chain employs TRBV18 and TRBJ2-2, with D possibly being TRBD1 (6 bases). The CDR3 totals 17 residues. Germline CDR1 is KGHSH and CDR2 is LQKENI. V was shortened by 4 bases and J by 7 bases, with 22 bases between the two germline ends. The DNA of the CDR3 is TGTGCCAGCTCACTACGACTGCGAGGGGGAGCAGACGGGGAGCTGTTTTTT. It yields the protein CASSLRLRGGADGELFF.

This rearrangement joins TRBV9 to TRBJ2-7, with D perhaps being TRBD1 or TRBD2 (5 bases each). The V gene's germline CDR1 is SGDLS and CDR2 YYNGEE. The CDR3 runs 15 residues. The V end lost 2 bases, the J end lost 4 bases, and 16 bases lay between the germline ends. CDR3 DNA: TGTGCCAGCAGCGTCGGCCCTGGGGGTACGTACGAGCAGTACTTC. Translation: CASSVGPGGTYEQYF. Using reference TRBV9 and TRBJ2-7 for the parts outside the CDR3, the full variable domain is DSGVTQTPKHLITATGQRVTLRCSPRSGDLSVYWYQQSLDQGLQFLIQYYNGEERAKGNILERFSAQQFPDLHSELNLSSLELGDSALYFCASSVGPGGTYEQYFGPGTRLTVT.

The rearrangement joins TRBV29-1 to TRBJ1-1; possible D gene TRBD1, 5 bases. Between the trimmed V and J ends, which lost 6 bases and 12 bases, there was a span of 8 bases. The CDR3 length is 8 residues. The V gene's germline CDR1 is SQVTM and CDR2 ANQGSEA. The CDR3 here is CSVWGPFF. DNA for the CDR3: TGCAGCGTGTGGGGCCCTTTCTTT.

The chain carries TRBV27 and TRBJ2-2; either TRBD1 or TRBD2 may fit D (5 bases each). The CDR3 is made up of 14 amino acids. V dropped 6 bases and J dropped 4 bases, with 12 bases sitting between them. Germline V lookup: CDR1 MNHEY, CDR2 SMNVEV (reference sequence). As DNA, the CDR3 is TGTGCCAGCAGCTATGGGGGTGGCACCGGGGAGCTGTTTTTT. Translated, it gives CASSYGGGTGELFF.

CDR3 in DNA: TGTGCCAGCAGCATCGGACAGGGGTTACTCTACGAGCAGTACTTC. Its protein product is CASSIGQGLLYEQYF. This chain links TRBV7-2 with TRBJ2-7; TRBD1 aligns across 9 bases. This CDR3 has 15 residues. The junction had 8 bases not matched to a gene; V was cut back by 5 bases and J by 3 bases. Germline CDR1 reads SGHTA; CDR2 reads FQGNSA.

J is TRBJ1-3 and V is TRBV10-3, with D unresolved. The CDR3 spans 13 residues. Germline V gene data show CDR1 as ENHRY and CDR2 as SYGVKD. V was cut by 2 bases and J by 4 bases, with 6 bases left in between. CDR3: CAISEDTGNTIYF. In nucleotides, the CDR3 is TGTGCCATCAGTGAGGACACGGGAAACACCATATATTTT.

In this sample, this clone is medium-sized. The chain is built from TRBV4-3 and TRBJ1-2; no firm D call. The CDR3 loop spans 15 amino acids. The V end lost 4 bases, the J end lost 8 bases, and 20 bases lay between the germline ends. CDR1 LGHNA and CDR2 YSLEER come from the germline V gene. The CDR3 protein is CASSPWLGVGDGYTF. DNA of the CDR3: TGCGCCAGCAGCCCCTGGCTTGGTGTGGGTGACGGCTACACCTTC.

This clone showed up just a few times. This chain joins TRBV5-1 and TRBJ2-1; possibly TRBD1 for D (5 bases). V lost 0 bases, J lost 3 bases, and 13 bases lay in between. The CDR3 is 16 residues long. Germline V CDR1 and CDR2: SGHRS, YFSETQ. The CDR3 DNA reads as TGCGCCAGCAGCTTGGCCCCCAGACAGATCTACAATGAGCAGTTCTTC. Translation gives CASSLAPRQIYNEQFF. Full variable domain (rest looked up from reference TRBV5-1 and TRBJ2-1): KAGVTQTPRYLIKTRGQQVTLSCSPISGHRSVSWYQQTPGQGLQFLFEYFSETQRNKGNFPGRFSGRQFSNSRSEMNVSTLELGDSALYLCASSLAPRQIYNEQFFGPGTRLTVL.

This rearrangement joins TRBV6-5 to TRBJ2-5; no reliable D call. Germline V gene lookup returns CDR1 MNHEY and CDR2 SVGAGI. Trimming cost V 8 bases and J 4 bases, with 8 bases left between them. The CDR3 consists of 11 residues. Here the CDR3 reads CASRSGETQYF. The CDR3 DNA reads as TGTGCCAGCCGGTCAGGAGAGACCCAGTACTTC.

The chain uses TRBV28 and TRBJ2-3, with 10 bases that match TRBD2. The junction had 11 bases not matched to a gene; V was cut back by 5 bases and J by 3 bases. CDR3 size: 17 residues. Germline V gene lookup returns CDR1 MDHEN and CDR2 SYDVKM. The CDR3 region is CASSPLLGSGRTDTQYF. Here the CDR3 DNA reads TGTGCCAGCAGTCCCCTTTTGGGTAGCGGGAGGACAGATACGCAGTATTTT.

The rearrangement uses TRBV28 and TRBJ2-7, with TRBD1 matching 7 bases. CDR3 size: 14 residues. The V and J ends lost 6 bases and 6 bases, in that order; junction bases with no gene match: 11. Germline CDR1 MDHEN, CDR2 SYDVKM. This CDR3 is CASSPSRQGVEQYF. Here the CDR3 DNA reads TGTGCCAGCAGCCCCTCGCGGCAGGGGGTCGAGCAGTACTTC.

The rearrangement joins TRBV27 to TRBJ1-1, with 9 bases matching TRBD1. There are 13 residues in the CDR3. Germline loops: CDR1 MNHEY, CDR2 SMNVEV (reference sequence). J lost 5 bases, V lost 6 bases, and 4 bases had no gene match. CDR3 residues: CASRTGGSTEAFF. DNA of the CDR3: TGTGCCAGCAGGACAGGGGGATCAACTGAAGCTTTCTTT.